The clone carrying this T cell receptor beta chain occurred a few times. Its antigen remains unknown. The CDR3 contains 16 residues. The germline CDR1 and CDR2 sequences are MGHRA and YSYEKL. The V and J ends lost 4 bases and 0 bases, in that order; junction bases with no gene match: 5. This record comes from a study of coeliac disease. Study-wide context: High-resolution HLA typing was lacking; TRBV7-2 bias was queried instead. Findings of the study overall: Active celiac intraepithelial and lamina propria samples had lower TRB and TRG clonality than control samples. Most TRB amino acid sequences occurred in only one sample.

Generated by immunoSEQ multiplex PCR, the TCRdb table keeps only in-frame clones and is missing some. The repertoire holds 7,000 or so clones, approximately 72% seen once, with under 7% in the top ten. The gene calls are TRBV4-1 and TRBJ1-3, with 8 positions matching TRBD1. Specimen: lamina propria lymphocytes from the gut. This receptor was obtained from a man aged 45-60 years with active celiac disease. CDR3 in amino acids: CASSLSTGGSGNTIYF. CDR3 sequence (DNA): TGCGCCAGCAGCCTCAGCACAGGGGGCTCTGGAAACACCATATATTTT.